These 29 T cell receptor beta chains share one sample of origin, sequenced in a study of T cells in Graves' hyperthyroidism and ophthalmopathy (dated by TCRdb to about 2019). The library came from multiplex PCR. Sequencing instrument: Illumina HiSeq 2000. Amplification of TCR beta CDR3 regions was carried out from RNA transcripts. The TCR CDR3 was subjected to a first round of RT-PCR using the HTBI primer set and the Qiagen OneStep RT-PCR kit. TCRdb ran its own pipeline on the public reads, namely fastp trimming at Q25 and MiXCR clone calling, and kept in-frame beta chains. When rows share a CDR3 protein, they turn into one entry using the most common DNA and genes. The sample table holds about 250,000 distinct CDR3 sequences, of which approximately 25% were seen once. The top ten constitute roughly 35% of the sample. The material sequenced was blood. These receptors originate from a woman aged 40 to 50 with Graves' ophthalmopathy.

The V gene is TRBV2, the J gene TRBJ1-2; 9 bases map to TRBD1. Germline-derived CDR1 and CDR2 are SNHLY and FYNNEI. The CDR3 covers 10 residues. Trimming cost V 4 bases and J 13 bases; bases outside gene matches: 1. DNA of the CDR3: TGTGCCAGCAGTGTGGACAGGGGCACCTTC. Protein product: CASSVDRGTF.

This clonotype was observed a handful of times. The CDR3 nucleotides are TGTGCCAGCAGTCGAAGCGGGAAGGCCTACGAGCAGTACTTC. Residues: CASSRSGKAYEQYF. The chain employs TRBV6-1 and TRBJ2-7; 7 bases fit TRBD2. The germline CDR1 and CDR2 sequences are MNHNS and SASEGT. With 5 bases clipped from V and 2 bases from J, the junction kept 6 bases outside the gene matches. The CDR3 contains 14 residues.

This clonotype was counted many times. The CDR3 protein is CAIRDTGREQYF. The CDR3 coding sequence is TGTGCCATCAGGGATACAGGGCGGGAGCAGTACTTC. The chain links TRBV10-3 to TRBJ2-7; TRBD1 might be the D (6 bases). This CDR3 contains 12 residues. CDR1 is ENHRY and CDR2 is SYGVKD in the germline V gene. The ends were cut back, 6 bases at V and 7 bases at J, with 13 bases in the middle.

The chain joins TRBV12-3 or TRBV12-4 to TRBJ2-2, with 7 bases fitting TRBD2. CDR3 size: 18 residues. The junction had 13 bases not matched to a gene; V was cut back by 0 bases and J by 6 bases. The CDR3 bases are TGTGCCAGCAGTTTAGCTGGGAGGGCTAGCTGGGTCGCCGGGGAGCTGTTTTTT. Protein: CASSLAGRASWVAGELFF.

Here the CDR3 DNA reads TGTGCCTGGAGCAAGACAGGGGGAAACACCATATATTTT. Its translation: CAWSKTGGNTIYF. The chain joins TRBV30 to TRBJ1-3; the match to TRBD1 covers 7 bases. V lost 3 bases, J lost 4 bases, and 3 bases stayed unmatched. The V gene's germline CDR1 is GTSNPN and CDR2 SVGIG (reference sequence). This CDR3 is built from 13 residues.

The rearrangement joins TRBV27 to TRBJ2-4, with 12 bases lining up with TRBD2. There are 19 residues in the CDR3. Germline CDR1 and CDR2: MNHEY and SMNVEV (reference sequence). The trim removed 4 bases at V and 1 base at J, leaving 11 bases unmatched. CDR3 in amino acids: CASSSIPGLAGMAKNIQYF. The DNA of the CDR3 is TGTGCCAGCAGTTCAATTCCGGGACTAGCGGGTATGGCCAAAAACATTCAGTACTTC.

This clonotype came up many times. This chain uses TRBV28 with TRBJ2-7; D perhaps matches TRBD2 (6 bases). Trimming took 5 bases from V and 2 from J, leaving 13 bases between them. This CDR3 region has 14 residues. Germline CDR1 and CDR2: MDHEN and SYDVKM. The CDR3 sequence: CASSPGGRTYEQYF. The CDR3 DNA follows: TGTGCCAGCAGTCCCGGAGGGAGGACCTACGAGCAGTACTTC.

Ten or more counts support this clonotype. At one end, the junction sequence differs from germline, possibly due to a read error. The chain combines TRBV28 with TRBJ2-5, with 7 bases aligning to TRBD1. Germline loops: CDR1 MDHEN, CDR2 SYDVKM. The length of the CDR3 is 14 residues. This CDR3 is CASSLWTGQETQYF. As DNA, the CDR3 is TGTGCCAGCAGCTTATGGACAGGACAAGAGACCCAGTACTTC.

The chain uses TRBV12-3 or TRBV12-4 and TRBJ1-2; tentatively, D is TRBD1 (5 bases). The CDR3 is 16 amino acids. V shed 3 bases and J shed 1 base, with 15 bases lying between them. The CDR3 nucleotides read TGTGCCAGCAGTTTGATGGGGGGACCAGTTAACTATGGCTACACCTTC. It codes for CASSLMGGPVNYGYTF.

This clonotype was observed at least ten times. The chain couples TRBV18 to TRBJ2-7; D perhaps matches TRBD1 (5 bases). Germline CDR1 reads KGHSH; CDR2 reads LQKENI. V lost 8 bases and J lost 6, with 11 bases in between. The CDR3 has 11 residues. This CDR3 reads CASLWGGEQYF. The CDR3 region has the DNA TGTGCCAGCCTTTGGGGCGGCGAGCAGTACTTC. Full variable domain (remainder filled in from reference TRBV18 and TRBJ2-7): NAGVMQNPRHLVRRRGQEARLRCSPMKGHSHVYWYRQLPEEGLKFMVYLQKENIIDESGMPKERFSAEFPKEGPSILRIQQVVRGDSAAYFCASLWGGEQYFGPGTRLTVT.

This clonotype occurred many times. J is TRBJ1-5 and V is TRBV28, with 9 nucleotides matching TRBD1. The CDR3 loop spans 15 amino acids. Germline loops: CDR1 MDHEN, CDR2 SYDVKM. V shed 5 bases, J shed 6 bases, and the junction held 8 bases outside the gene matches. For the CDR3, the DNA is TGTGCCAGCAGTCCGGGGACAGGGTATGGTCAGCCCCAGCATTTT. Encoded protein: CASSPGTGYGQPQHF.

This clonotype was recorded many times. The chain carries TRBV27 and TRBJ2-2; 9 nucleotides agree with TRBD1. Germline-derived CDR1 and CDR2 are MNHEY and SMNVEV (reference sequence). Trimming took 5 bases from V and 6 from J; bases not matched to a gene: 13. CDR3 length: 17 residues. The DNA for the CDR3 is TGTGCCAGCAGTCCGTACTTGGACAGGGGAGATGCCGGGGAGCTGTTTTTT. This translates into CASSPYLDRGDAGELFF.

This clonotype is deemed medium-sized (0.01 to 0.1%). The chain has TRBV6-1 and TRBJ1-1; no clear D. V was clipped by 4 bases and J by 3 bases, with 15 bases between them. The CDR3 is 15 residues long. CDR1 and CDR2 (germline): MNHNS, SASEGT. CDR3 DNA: TGTGCCAGCAGTGTACATGGATCTGGAGACACTGAAGCTTTCTTT. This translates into CASSVHGSGDTEAFF.

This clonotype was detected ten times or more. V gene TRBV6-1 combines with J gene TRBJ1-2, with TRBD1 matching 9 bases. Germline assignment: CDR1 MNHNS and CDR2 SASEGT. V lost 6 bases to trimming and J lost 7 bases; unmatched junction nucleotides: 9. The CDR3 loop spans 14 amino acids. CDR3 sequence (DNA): TGTGCCAGCAGCGATACAGGGGGCGCGCGTGGCTACACCTTC. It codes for CASSDTGGARGYTF.

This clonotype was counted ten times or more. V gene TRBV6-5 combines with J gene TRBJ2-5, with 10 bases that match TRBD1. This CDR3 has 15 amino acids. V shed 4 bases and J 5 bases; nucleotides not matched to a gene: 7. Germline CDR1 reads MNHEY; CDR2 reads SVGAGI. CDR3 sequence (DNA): TGTGCCAGCAGTTTCGCTGGGACAGGGGTGGAGACCCAGTACTTC. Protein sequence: CASSFAGTGVETQYF.

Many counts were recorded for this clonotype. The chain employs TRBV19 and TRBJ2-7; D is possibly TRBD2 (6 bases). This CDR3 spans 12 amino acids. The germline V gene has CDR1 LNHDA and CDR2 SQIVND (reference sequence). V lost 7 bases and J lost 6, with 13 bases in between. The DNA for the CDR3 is TGTGCCAGTACCGATGATAGCGGCGAGCAGTACTTC. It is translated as CASTDDSGEQYF.

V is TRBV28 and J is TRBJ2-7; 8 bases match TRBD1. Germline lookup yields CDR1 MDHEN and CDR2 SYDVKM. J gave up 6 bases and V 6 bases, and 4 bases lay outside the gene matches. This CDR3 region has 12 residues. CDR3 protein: CASRDRVVEQYF. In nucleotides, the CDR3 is TGTGCCAGCAGGGACAGGGTCGTCGAGCAGTACTTC. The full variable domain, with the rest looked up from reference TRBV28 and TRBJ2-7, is DVKVTQSSRYLVKRTGEKVFLECVQDMDHENMFWYRQDPGLGLRLIYFSYDVKMKEKGDIPEGYSVSREKKERFSLILESASTNQTSMYLCASRDRVVEQYFGPGTRLTVT.

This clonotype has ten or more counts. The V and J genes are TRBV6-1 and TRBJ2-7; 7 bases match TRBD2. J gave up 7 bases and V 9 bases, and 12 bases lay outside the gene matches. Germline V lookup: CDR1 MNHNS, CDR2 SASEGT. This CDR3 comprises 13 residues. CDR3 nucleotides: TGTGCCAGTCGGAGCGGGGCCCTCTTGGAGCAGTACTTC. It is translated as CASRSGALLEQYF.

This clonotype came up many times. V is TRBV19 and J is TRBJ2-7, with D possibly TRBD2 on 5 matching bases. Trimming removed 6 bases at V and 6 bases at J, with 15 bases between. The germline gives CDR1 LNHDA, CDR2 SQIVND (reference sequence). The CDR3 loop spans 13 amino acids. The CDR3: CASRRTVLGEQYF. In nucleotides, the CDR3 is TGTGCCAGTAGACGGACTGTCCTGGGCGAGCAGTACTTC.

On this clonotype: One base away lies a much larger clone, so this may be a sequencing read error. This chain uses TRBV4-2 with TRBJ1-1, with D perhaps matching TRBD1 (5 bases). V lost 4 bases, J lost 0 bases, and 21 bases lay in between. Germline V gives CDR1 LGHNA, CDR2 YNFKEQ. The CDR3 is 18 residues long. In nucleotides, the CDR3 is TGTGCCAGCAGCCTAGACGGGCCTAGGGCGGACATGAACACTGAAGCTTTCTTT. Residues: CASSLDGPRADMNTEAFF.

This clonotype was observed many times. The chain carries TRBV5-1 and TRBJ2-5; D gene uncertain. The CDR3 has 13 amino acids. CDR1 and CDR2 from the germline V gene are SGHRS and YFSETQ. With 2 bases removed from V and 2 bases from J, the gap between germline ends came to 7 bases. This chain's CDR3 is CASSFRLQETQYF. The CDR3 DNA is TGCGCCAGCAGCTTCAGGCTACAAGAGACCCAGTACTTC.

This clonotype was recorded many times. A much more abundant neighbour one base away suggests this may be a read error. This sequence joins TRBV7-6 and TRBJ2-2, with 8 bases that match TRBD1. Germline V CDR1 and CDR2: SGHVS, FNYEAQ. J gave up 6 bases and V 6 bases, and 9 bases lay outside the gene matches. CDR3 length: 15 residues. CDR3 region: CASREQGVGAGELFF. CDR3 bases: TGTGCCAGCAGAGAACAGGGGGTTGGCGCCGGGGAGCTGTTTTTT.

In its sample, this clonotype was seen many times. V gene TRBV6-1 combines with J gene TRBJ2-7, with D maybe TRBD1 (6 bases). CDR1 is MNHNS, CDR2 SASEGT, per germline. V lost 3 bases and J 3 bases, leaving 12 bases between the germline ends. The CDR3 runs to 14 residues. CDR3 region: CASSDQGKLYEQYF. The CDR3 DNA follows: TGTGCCAGCAGTGATCAGGGGAAACTCTACGAGCAGTACTTC.

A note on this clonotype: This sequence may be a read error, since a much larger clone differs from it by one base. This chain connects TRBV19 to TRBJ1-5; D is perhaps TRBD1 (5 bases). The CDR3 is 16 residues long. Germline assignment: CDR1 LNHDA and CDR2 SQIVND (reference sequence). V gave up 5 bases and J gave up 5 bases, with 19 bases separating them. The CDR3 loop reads CASSSPREGYYQPQHF. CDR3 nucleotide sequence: TGTGCCAGTAGTTCCCCTCGCGAGGGGTATTATCAGCCCCAGCATTTT.

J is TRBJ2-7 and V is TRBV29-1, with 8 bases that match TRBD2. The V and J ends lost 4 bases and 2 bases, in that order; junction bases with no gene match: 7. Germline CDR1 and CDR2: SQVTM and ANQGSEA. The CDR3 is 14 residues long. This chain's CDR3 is CSVGGSGKAYEQYF. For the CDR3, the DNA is TGCAGCGTTGGGGGTAGCGGGAAGGCCTACGAGCAGTACTTC.

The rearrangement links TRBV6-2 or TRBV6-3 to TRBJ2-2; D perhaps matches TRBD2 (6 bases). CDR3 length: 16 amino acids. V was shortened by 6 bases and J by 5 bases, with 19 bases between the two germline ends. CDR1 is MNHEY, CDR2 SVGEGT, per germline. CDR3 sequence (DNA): TGTGCCAGCAGGAACCCGGGGCCCGGGGGAACCGGGGAGCTGTTTTTT. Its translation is CASRNPGPGGTGELFF.

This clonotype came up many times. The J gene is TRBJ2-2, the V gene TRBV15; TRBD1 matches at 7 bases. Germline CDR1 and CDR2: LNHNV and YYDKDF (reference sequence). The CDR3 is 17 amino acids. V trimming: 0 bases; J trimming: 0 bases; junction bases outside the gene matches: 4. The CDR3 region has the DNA TGTGCCACCAGCAGAGACCGAACAGGGGCGAACACCGGGGAGCTGTTTTTT. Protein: CATSRDRTGANTGELFF.

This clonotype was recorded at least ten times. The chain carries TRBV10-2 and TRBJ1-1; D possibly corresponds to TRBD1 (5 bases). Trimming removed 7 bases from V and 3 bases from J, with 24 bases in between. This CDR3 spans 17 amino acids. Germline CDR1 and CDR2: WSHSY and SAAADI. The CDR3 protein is CASTRAGEWEEDTEAFF. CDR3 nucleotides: TGCGCCAGCACAAGAGCGGGGGAGTGGGAGGAGGACACTGAAGCTTTCTTT.

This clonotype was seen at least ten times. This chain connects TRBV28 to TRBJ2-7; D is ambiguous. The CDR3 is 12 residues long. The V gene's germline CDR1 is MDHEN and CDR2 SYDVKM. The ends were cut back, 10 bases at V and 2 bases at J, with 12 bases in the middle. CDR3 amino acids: CATKAGTYEQYF. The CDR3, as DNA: TGTGCCACCAAGGCCGGCACCTACGAGCAGTACTTC.